These T cell receptor beta chains were read from a single sample in a study of T cell changes during pregnancy in multiple sclerosis. Some clones are missing from TCRdb's copy, which holds only in-frame ones; the method was immunoSEQ multiplex PCR. The sample consists of 55,000 to 70,000 clones, around 95% of them appearing once. Sequencing used CD4+ T cells from peripheral blood mononuclear cells, obtained before pregnancy. These receptors came from a female donor with multiple sclerosis, enrolled in a pregnancy study. Each CDR3 is given with its conserved first and last residue. D genes are given only for firm matches. Rows give clone size only sometimes, using once, few, many, or a class for an expanded clone.

cdr3_aa | cdr3_nt | clone_size | j_call | v_call | d_call
CASSLGVTGELFF | TGCGCCAGCAGCTTGGGAGTAACCGGGGAGCTGTTTTTT | once | TRBJ2-2 | TRBV5-1 | NA
CAWRTLRVVGSPLHF | TGTGCCTGGAGAACCCTCAGGGTAGTCGGGTCACCCCTCCACTTT | NA | TRBJ1-6 | TRBV30 | NA
CASRSGTGEGQPQHF | TGCGCCAGCAGGAGCGGGACAGGGGAGGGGCAGCCCCAGCATTTT | few | TRBJ1-5 | TRBV10-1 | TRBD1
CAWRRRTDTQYF | TGTGCCTGGCGGAGACGCACAGATACGCAGTATTTT | NA | TRBJ2-3 | TRBV30 | NA
CASSGPGGPGHEQYF | TGTGCCTCAAGCGGGCCCGGGGGGCCGGGTCACGAGCAGTACTTC | NA | TRBJ2-7 | TRBV19 | NA
CASSQDDGRAGEQFF | TGCGCCAGCAGCCAAGATGACGGGAGGGCGGGGGAGCAGTTCTTC | NA | TRBJ2-1 | TRBV4-1 | TRBD2
CAWSYGQGINGYTF | TGTGCCTGGAGTTACGGACAGGGTATTAATGGCTACACCTTC | NA | TRBJ1-2 | TRBV30 | TRBD1
CASSPQGTRVGRETQYF | TGTGCCAGCAGCCCTCAGGGGACTAGAGTCGGTCGAGAGACCCAGTACTTC | NA | TRBJ2-5 | TRBV9 | TRBD2
CASSPRTPRSTEAFF | TGTGCCAGCTCACCGCGGACACCCAGGAGCACTGAAGCTTTCTTT | NA | TRBJ1-1 | TRBV18 | NA
CASSPTSGSVNEQFF | TGTGCCAGCAGCCCAACTAGCGGGAGTGTCAATGAGCAGTTCTTC | NA | TRBJ2-1 | TRBV7-2 | TRBD2
CSAGNAEAFF | TGCAGTGCCGGTAACGCTGAAGCTTTCTTT | once | TRBJ1-1 | TRBV20-1 | NA
CASSLGGANQPQHF | TGCGCCAGCAGCTTGGGAGGAGCCAATCAGCCCCAGCATTTT | NA | TRBJ1-5 | TRBV5-1 | NA
CASSPLAGVGDTQYF | TGTGCCAGCTCACCACTAGCGGGAGTAGGGGATACGCAGTATTTT | NA | TRBJ2-3 | TRBV18 | TRBD2
CASSLKGTGELFF | TGTGCCAGCAGCTTGAAGGGGACCGGGGAGCTGTTTTTT | NA | TRBJ2-2 | TRBV11-3 | NA
CASSLLELPAFF | TGTGCCAGCAGCTTACTGGAGTTACCAGCTTTCTTT | NA | TRBJ1-1 | TRBV7-9 | NA
CASRMTSGPYEQYF | TGTGCCAGCAGGATGACTAGCGGCCCCTACGAGCAGTACTTC | NA | TRBJ2-7 | TRBV6-5 | TRBD2
CASSFLTSGRASEQFF | TGTGCCAGCAGCTTCTTGACTAGCGGGAGGGCCTCTGAGCAGTTCTTC | NA | TRBJ2-1 | TRBV7-9 | TRBD2
CASSWSTGVYTEAFF | TGTGCCAGCAGTTGGAGTACGGGGGTGTACACTGAAGCTTTCTTT | NA | TRBJ1-1 | TRBV6-5 | NA
CSVQAANYGYTF | TGCAGCGTACAGGCGGCGAACTATGGCTACACCTTC | NA | TRBJ1-2 | TRBV29-1 | NA
CASSLVVGAGNEQFF | TGCGCCAGCAGCTTGGTTGTCGGTGCGGGGAATGAGCAGTTCTTC | once | TRBJ2-1 | TRBV5-1 | NA
CATSRGGSVEKLFF | TGTGCCACCAGCAGAGGAGGGAGTGTTGAAAAACTGTTTTTT | once | TRBJ1-4 | TRBV15 | NA
CSVDSGYTDTQYF | TGCAGCGTCGATAGCGGTTACACAGATACGCAGTATTTT | NA | TRBJ2-3 | TRBV29-1 | NA
CASSQERTGLDNQPQHF | TGCGCCAGCAGCCAAGAGCGAACAGGGTTGGACAATCAGCCCCAGCATTTT | NA | TRBJ1-5 | TRBV4-3 | NA
CASSFGAVQGYEQYF | TGTGCCAGCAGCTTTGGGGCAGTGCAGGGTTACGAGCAGTACTTC | NA | TRBJ2-7 | TRBV5-4 | NA
CASSPLLARNSYNEQFF | TGTGCCAGCAGCCCCCTACTAGCGCGTAACTCCTACAATGAGCAGTTCTTC | NA | TRBJ2-1 | TRBV13 | TRBD2
CASSEGALLFF | TGTGCCAGCAGTGAAGGGGCCCTCCTGTTCTTC | NA | TRBJ2-1 | TRBV6-4 | NA
CASRTGDIDQPQHF | TGTGCCAGCAGGACAGGGGACATCGATCAGCCCCAGCATTTT | NA | TRBJ1-5 | TRBV6-1 | TRBD1
CASSLAAGGETQYF | TGTGCCAGCAGCTTGGCCGCAGGGGGAGAGACCCAGTACTTC | NA | TRBJ2-5 | TRBV5-4 | TRBD1
CASSPYSSLSYEQYF | TGTGCCAGCAGCCCATACAGCAGCCTTTCCTACGAGCAGTACTTC | NA | TRBJ2-7 | TRBV28 | NA
CASSSSLLSGTPYNEQFF | TGCGCCAGCAGCTCATCATTACTAAGCGGAACCCCCTACAATGAGCAGTTCTTC | NA | TRBJ2-1 | TRBV5-1 | NA
CASSQTPGGSGDTQYF | TGCGCCAGCAGCCAAACCCCAGGGGGCTCCGGAGATACGCAGTATTTT | NA | TRBJ2-3 | TRBV4-3 | TRBD1
CASSLILLSGSGADTQYF | TGTGCCAGCAGCTTAATTCTGCTAAGCGGGAGTGGGGCAGATACGCAGTATTTT | NA | TRBJ2-3 | TRBV11-3 | TRBD2
CASSPLKGGPQETQYF | TGTGCCAGCTCACCACTAAAGGGAGGGCCCCAAGAGACCCAGTACTTC | NA | TRBJ2-5 | TRBV18 | TRBD2
CAWAAGWPSTGELFF | TGTGCCTGGGCGGCGGGCTGGCCCAGCACCGGGGAGCTGTTTTTT | NA | TRBJ2-2 | TRBV30 | NA
CASSESPGQGSYGYTF | TGTGCCAGCAGTGAGTCGCCGGGACAGGGGTCCTATGGCTACACCTTC | NA | TRBJ1-2 | TRBV6-1 | TRBD1
CASSLVGGPYNEQFF | TGTGCCAGCAGCTTAGTCGGAGGGCCCTACAATGAGCAGTTCTTC | NA | TRBJ2-1 | TRBV7-9 | NA
CAISGRTSSQEYF | TGTGCCATCAGTGGGAGGACTAGCTCCCAAGAGTACTTC | NA | TRBJ2-7 | TRBV10-3 | TRBD2
CSVDKGTANTEAFF | TGCAGCGTCGATAAAGGGACAGCGAACACTGAAGCTTTCTTT | NA | TRBJ1-1 | TRBV29-1 | TRBD1
CASSPVSGSGTQYF | TGTGCCAGCAGCCCCGTAAGCGGCTCGGGGACCCAGTACTTC | NA | TRBJ2-5 | TRBV14 | NA
CASSSLGTSTDTQYF | TGTGCCAGCAGTTCCCTGGGGACTAGCACAGATACGCAGTATTTT | NA | TRBJ2-3 | TRBV6-6 | NA
CASSVEDRGTQYF | TGTGCCAGCAGCGTAGAGGACAGGGGTACGCAGTATTTT | NA | TRBJ2-3 | TRBV9 | TRBD1
CASSRQGQPQHF | TGTGCCAGCAGCAGACAGGGACAGCCCCAGCATTTT | NA | TRBJ1-5 | TRBV7-2 | TRBD1
CASSGDGRARNEQFF | TGTGCCAGCAGCGGTGACGGGAGGGCCCGGAATGAGCAGTTCTTC | NA | TRBJ2-1 | TRBV9 | TRBD2
CASSYRGEGLGYEQYF | TGTGCCAGCAGTTACAGGGGGGAGGGCCTGGGCTACGAGCAGTACTTC | NA | TRBJ2-7 | TRBV6-5 | NA
CASSLAGTLYEQYF | TGTGCCAGCAGCTTAGCGGGCACCCTCTACGAGCAGTACTTC | NA | TRBJ2-7 | TRBV7-8 | NA
CASSLATPGQSNSPLHF | TGTGCCAGCAGCTTAGCAACACCGGGACAGTCCAATTCACCCCTCCACTTT | NA | TRBJ1-6 | TRBV7-9 | TRBD1
CASSPPSPSTDTQYF | TGTGCCAGCAGCCCTCCGAGCCCTAGCACAGATACGCAGTATTTT | NA | TRBJ2-3 | TRBV11-2 | NA